The clone carrying this TCR beta chain appeared many times. The CDR3 spans 15 residues. J was trimmed by 1 base and V by 6 bases; bases with no gene match: 3. Germline V CDR1 and CDR2: SEHNR, FQNEAQ (reference sequence). A TCRbeta library incorporating unique molecular identifiers was prepared. From the PCR reads, TCRdb called clonotypes with MiXCR, one entry per CDR3 protein. The sample holds about 300,000 distinct CDR3 sequences, roughly a tenth seen once. This sample was included in a study of T-cell reconstitution after alpha-beta-depleted transplantation in children. The rearrangement joins TRBV7-9 to TRBJ1-6; TRBD1 matches 7 bases. The source material was PBMCs, sampled before TCRalphabeta/CD19-depleted stem cell transplant. The TCR sequence derives from a boy younger than two with acute myeloid leukemia, due to receive a stem cell transplant. The CDR3 DNA sequence: TGTGCCAGCAGAGACAGGGTATCCTATAATTCACCCCTCCACTTT. As protein: CASRDRVSYNSPLHF. Filled out from reference TRBV7-9 and TRBJ1-6, the complete variable domain reads DTGVSQNPRHKITKRGQNVTFRCDPISEHNRLYWYRQTLGQGPEFLTYFQNEAQLEKSRLLSDRFSAERPKGSFSTLEIQRTEQGDSAMYLCASRDRVSYNSPLHFGNGTRLTVT.